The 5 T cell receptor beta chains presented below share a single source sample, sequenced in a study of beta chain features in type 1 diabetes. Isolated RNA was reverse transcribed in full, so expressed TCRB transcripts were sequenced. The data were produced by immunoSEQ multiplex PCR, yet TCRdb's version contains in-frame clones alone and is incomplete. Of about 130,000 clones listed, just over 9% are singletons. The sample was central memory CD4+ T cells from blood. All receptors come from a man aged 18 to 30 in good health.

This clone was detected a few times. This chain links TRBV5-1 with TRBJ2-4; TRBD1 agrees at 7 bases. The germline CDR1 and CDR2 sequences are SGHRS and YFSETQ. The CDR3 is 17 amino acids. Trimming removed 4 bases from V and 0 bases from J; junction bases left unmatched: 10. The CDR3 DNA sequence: TGCGCCAGCAGCATTACCGGGACAGAGATAGCCAAAAACATTCAGTACTTC. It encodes CASSITGTEIAKNIQYF.

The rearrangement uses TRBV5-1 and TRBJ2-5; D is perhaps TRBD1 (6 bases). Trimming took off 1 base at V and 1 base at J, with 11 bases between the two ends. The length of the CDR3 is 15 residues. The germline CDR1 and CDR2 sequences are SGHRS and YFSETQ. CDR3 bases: TGCGCCAGCAGCTTGAGGGGACAATCCCAAGAGACCCAGTACTTC. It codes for CASSLRGQSQETQYF.

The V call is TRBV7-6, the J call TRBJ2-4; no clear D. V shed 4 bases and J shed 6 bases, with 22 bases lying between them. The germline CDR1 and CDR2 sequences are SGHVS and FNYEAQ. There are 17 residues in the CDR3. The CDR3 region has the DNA TGTGCCAGCAGCTCCCCCGGCTCCAAGGAGATTCCAAACATTCAGTACTTC. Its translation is CASSSPGSKEIPNIQYF.

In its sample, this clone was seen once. CDR3 DNA: TGTGCCAGCAGCTCCCTAGCGGGGGGTAGCACAGATACGCAGTATTTT. Protein sequence: CASSSLAGGSTDTQYF. V is TRBV5-6 and J is TRBJ2-3; TRBD2 aligns across 11 bases. This CDR3 comprises 16 residues. V trimming: 3 bases; J trimming: 0 bases; junction bases outside the gene matches: 3. In germline, CDR1 is SGHDT, CDR2 YYEEEE.

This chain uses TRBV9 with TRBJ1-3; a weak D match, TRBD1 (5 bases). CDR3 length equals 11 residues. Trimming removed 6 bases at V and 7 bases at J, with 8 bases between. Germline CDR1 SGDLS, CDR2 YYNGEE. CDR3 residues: CASTRGNTIYF. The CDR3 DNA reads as TGTGCCAGCACCCGGGGGAACACCATATATTTT. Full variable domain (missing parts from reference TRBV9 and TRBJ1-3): DSGVTQTPKHLITATGQRVTLRCSPRSGDLSVYWYQQSLDQGLQFLIQYYNGEERAKGNILERFSAQQFPDLHSELNLSSLELGDSALYFCASTRGNTIYFGEGSWLTVV.